This TCR beta chain was captured by sequencing in a study of cytomegalovirus exposure and HLA in healthy donors. Study-level points and caveats: Cytomegalovirus association was assigned to approximately 160 TCR beta chains.

Comment on this clone: The antigen is undetermined.

Sequencing was performed with immunoSEQ multiplex PCR; in TCRdb, only in-frame clones are kept and a portion is missing. The sample comprises 330,000 or so clones, 86% of which are singletons, and approximately 0.84% rests with the top ten. Germline assignment: CDR1 MNHEY and CDR2 SMNVEV (reference sequence). V trimming: 6 bases; J trimming: 1 base; junction bases outside the gene matches: 8. There are 15 residues in the CDR3. The specimen sequenced was PBMCs. This sequence originates from a woman younger than 30 in good health and CMV-seronegative. This rearrangement joins TRBV27 to TRBJ2-5, with TRBD1 matching 7 bases. The CDR3 loop reads CASRIFQGVQETQYF. The CDR3, as DNA: TGTGCCAGCAGGATCTTTCAGGGGGTCCAAGAGACCCAGTACTTC.